This entry lists 21 T cell receptor beta chains sequenced from one sample in a study of blood T cell repertoires in COVID-19. Method: immunoSEQ multiplex PCR; TCRdb's copy keeps in-frame clones and lacks some. The sample carries over 300,000 clones, around 90% recorded once. The specimen was peripheral blood. These receptors were collected from a man between 18 and 35 years old with active or convalescent COVID-19.

The CDR3 DNA is TGTGCCAGCAGTTTAAACAGATCAGGCGGCTACACCTTC. It is translated as CASSLNRSGGYTF. The V and J genes are TRBV12-3 or TRBV12-4 and TRBJ1-2; no reliable D call. Trimming took off 2 bases at V and 8 bases at J, with 12 bases between the two ends. The CDR3 runs to 13 residues.

The chain is built from TRBV28 and TRBJ2-7, with a possible D match to TRBD1 (6 bases). The CDR3 spans 18 residues. Trimming stripped 6 bases from V and 3 bases from J, with 27 bases between. Looked up from germline, CDR1 is MDHEN and CDR2 is SYDVKM. This CDR3 reads CASSPWRRYRERHYEQYF. The CDR3 bases are TGTGCCAGCAGCCCCTGGCGTAGGTACAGGGAAAGACACTACGAGCAGTACTTC.

This chain connects TRBV7-2 to TRBJ2-1; 14 bases align to TRBD2. Unmatched junction bases numbered 6, after V lost 5 bases and J lost 9 bases. CDR3 length: 15 residues. Germline V gives CDR1 SGHTA, CDR2 FQGNSA. The chain's CDR3 is CASSPGLAGAGEQFF. DNA of the CDR3: TGTGCCAGCAGCCCGGGACTAGCGGGGGCCGGTGAGCAGTTCTTC. Filled out from reference TRBV7-2 and TRBJ2-1, the complete variable domain reads GAGVSQSPSNKVTEKGKDVELRCDPISGHTALYWYRQSLGQGLEFLIYFQGNSAPDKSGLPSDRFSAERTGGSVSTLTIQRTQQEDSAVYLCASSPGLAGAGEQFFGPGTRLTVL.

The chain links TRBV7-2 to TRBJ1-4; possible D gene TRBD1, 5 bases. The CDR3 consists of 15 residues. Germline CDR1 and CDR2: SGHTA and FQGNSA. Trimming took 6 bases from V and 3 from J, leaving 14 bases between them. CDR3 nucleotide sequence: TGTGCCAGCAGTCGGGGGGACCTTCCTAATGAAAAACTGTTTTTT. Residues: CASSRGDLPNEKLFF.

CDR3 nucleotides: TGCAGCGTTGAAAGGGGGACAGGGGGCCGCGAAGCTTTCTTT. Translating it yields CSVERGTGGREAFF. The chain carries TRBV29-1 and TRBJ1-1; TRBD1 matches 12 bases. The CDR3 contains 14 residues. V lost 2 bases, J lost 8 bases, and 6 bases stayed unmatched. Germline CDR1 is SQVTM and CDR2 is ANQGSEA. The full variable domain, rest sourced from reference TRBV29-1 and TRBJ1-1, is SAVISQKPSRDICQRGTSLTIQCQVDSQVTMMFWYRQQPGQSLTLIATANQGSEATYESGFVIDKFPISRPNLTFSTLTVSNMSPEDSSIYLCSVERGTGGREAFFGQGTRLTVV.

J is TRBJ1-6 and V is TRBV7-3; 9 bases match TRBD1. The CDR3 has 14 residues. CDR1 and CDR2 (germline): SGHTA, FQGTGA. Germline trimming cut 5 bases from V and 7 bases from J; bases unmatched to any gene: 3. The CDR3 spells CASSATGGNSPLHF. CDR3 sequence (DNA): TGTGCCAGCAGCGCCACAGGGGGCAATTCACCCCTCCACTTT.

The chain combines TRBV28 with TRBJ1-5; D is perhaps TRBD1 (6 bases). The length of the CDR3 is 13 residues. In germline, CDR1 is MDHEN, CDR2 SYDVKM. V lost 5 bases and J 9 bases, leaving 14 bases between the germline ends. The CDR3 DNA reads TGTGCCAGCAGTCTCAGACAGGCCCTGCCCCAGCATTTT. It translates to CASSLRQALPQHF.

This clone was found a few times. The chain joins TRBV10-3 to TRBJ1-1, with D tentatively TRBD1 (6 bases). Germline V CDR1 and CDR2: ENHRY, SYGVKD. The CDR3 spans 14 residues. The V end lost 3 bases, the J end lost 4 bases, and 12 bases lay between the germline ends. This CDR3 is CAISDSDSITEAFF. The CDR3 region has the DNA TGTGCCATCAGTGATTCGGACAGCATCACTGAAGCTTTCTTT.

This chain connects TRBV27 to TRBJ2-2; weak D call: TRBD1 (5 bases). Trimming took 6 bases from V and 6 from J, leaving 14 bases between them. CDR1 is MNHEY, CDR2 SMNVEV, per germline (reference sequence). The CDR3 contains 14 residues. The CDR3 protein is CASSPRELAGELFF. The CDR3 coding sequence is TGTGCCAGCAGCCCCAGGGAATTGGCCGGGGAGCTGTTTTTT.

The chain is built from TRBV29-1 and TRBJ2-1; 14 bases are shared with TRBD2. This CDR3 contains 16 residues. V lost 5 bases, J lost 2 bases, and 5 bases stayed unmatched. The V gene's germline CDR1 is SQVTM and CDR2 ANQGSEA. This chain's CDR3 is CSVRGTSGSAYNEQFF. The CDR3 coding sequence is TGCAGCGTTAGGGGGACTAGCGGGAGCGCCTACAATGAGCAGTTCTTC.

This rearrangement joins TRBV19 to TRBJ2-1; possible D gene TRBD2, 5 bases. Germline V lookup: CDR1 LNHDA, CDR2 SQIVND (reference sequence). Trimming removed 3 bases at V and 0 bases at J, with 9 bases between. This CDR3 has 15 residues. CDR3 sequence reads: CASSIGLGSYNEQFF. As DNA, the CDR3 is TGTGCCAGTAGTATTGGACTTGGCTCCTACAATGAGCAGTTCTTC.

The gene calls are TRBV5-1 and TRBJ2-7; D gene uncertain. V was pared by 5 bases and J by 3 bases, with 12 bases between. CDR1 and CDR2 from the germline V gene are SGHRS and YFSETQ. This CDR3 has 13 residues. The CDR3 here is CASRLATDYEQYF. The CDR3 DNA reads as TGCGCCAGCAGGCTTGCAACAGACTACGAGCAGTACTTC.

The CDR3 nucleotides are TGTGCCAGTAGCTATGCCGGGAGCTACGAGCAGTACTTC. Its protein product is CASSYAGSYEQYF. The V and J genes are TRBV19 and TRBJ2-7, with D possibly matching TRBD2 (6 bases). Trimming left V 6 bases short and J 3 bases short, with 12 bases between. Germline V lookup: CDR1 LNHDA, CDR2 SQIVND (reference sequence). CDR3 length equals 13 residues.

The chain carries TRBV12-3 or TRBV12-4 and TRBJ1-5, with D perhaps matching TRBD1 (5 bases). The CDR3 has 13 residues. Trimming removed 5 bases from V and 5 bases from J, with 10 bases in between. CDR3 amino acids: CASSSRADQPQHF. CDR3 nucleotide sequence: TGTGCCAGCAGTAGCAGGGCCGATCAGCCCCAGCATTTT.

The chain is built from TRBV5-5 and TRBJ2-2, with 9 positions matching TRBD1. Germline lookup yields CDR1 SGHKS and CDR2 YYEKEE (reference sequence). The CDR3 runs 15 residues. The J segment lost 4 bases and the V segment lost 6 bases, leaving 7 bases of the junction unmatched. The CDR3 region is CASTYLTGGTGELFF. In DNA, the CDR3 is TGTGCCAGCACCTACTTGACAGGGGGCACCGGGGAGCTGTTTTTT.

This rearrangement joins TRBV11-2 to TRBJ2-1; TRBD2 aligns across 11 bases. In germline, CDR1 is SGHAT, CDR2 FQNNGV. V lost 4 bases, J lost 5 bases, and 4 bases stayed unmatched. The CDR3 loop spans 15 amino acids. In DNA, the CDR3 is TGTGCCAGCAGCTCCCTAGCGGGAGGAAACAATGAGCAGTTCTTC. Translated, it gives CASSSLAGGNNEQFF.

The chain recombines TRBV6-5 with TRBJ2-7; 8 bases are shared with TRBD2. The CDR3 runs to 14 residues. The germline CDR1 and CDR2 sequences are MNHEY and SVGAGI. The ends lost 2 bases at V and 5 bases at J; junction bases unmatched: 5. CDR3 amino acids: CASSYGTSPNEQYF. Here the CDR3 DNA reads TGTGCCAGCAGTTACGGGACTAGTCCTAACGAGCAGTACTTC.

The chain uses TRBV5-1 and TRBJ1-4; maybe TRBD1 (5 bases). V dropped 4 bases and J dropped 3 bases, with 13 bases sitting between them. Germline V gene lookup returns CDR1 SGHRS and CDR2 YFSETQ. This CDR3 contains 15 residues. The CDR3 loop is CASSPGGGANEKLFF. As DNA, the CDR3 is TGCGCCAGCAGCCCGGGGGGGGGTGCTAATGAAAAACTGTTTTTT. The variable domain in full, completed from reference TRBV5-1 and TRBJ1-4, reads KAGVTQTPRYLIKTRGQQVTLSCSPISGHRSVSWYQQTPGQGLQFLFEYFSETQRNKGNFPGRFSGRQFSNSRSEMNVSTLELGDSALYLCASSPGGGANEKLFFGSGTQLSVL.

The chain couples TRBV3-1 (or the pseudogene TRBV3-2) to TRBJ1-1; D is unclear. CDR1 and CDR2 (germline): LGHDT, YNNKEL (reference sequence). V lost 0 bases and J 10 bases, leaving 6 bases between the germline ends. The CDR3 is 11 residues long. CDR3 residues: CASSQDLTAFF. CDR3 sequence (DNA): TGTGCCAGCAGCCAAGATCTAACAGCTTTCTTT.

This clone has a single count. V and J are TRBV15 and TRBJ2-5; the D gene is possibly TRBD2 (5 bases). Germline V gene sequence: CDR1 LNHNV, CDR2 YYDKDF (reference sequence). V lost 2 bases, J lost 3 bases, and 16 bases lay in between. This CDR3 is 16 amino acids long. CDR3 loop: CATSRPTVWREETQYF. CDR3 coding DNA: TGTGCCACCAGCAGACCGACCGTTTGGCGGGAAGAGACCCAGTACTTC.

V gene TRBV7-2 combines with J gene TRBJ2-1; 10 bases are shared with TRBD2. Unmatched junction bases numbered 6, after V lost 4 bases and J lost 9 bases. The CDR3 spans 14 residues. Germline-derived CDR1 and CDR2 are SGHTA and FQGNSA. The CDR3: CASSSGTSVGEQFF. For the CDR3, the DNA is TGTGCCAGCAGCTCGGGGACTAGCGTAGGTGAGCAGTTCTTC.